This TCR beta chain was captured in a study of shared clonotypes between healthy human individuals. Study context: Three CD4 naive, three CD4 memory, two CD8 naive and one CD8 memory plate were used per donor. Study-wide points: Clonotypes not shared had lower generation probabilities than those common to all four donors.

Terminally differentiated effector memory CD45RA+ cells were excluded by CCR7 positive selection of CD45RO-negative cells. Donors, without exception, were Caucasian adults residing in Nashville, Tennessee. This clone was seen a handful of times. Its matching antigen is unknown. From germline, CDR1 is SNHLY and CDR2 FYNNEI. The CDR3 loop spans 15 amino acids. V shed 6 bases and J 6 bases; nucleotides not matched to a gene: 5. Genomic DNA of every subset was divided equally among multiple immunoSEQ plates. The data were produced by immunoSEQ multiplex PCR, yet TCRdb's version contains in-frame clones alone and is incomplete. The table includes around 2,000,000 clones, about 95% detected once.

This receptor was obtained from a man between 18 and 29 years old in good health. The sample consisted of naive CD8+ T cells sorted from blood. The chain uses TRBV2 and TRBJ1-6; TRBD1 matches at 10 bases. The CDR3 region has the DNA TGTGCCAGCAGCGAAAGACAGGGGGCTAATTCACCCCTCCACTTT. Translating it yields CASSERQGANSPLHF. Drawing the rest from reference TRBV2 and TRBJ1-6, the complete variable domain is EPEVTQTPSHQVTQMGQEVILRCVPISNHLYFYWYRQILGQKVEFLVSFYNNEISEKSEIFDDQFSVERPDGSNFTLKIRSTKLEDSAMYFCASSERQGANSPLHFGNGTRLTVT.